This T cell receptor beta chain was identified in a study of cytomegalovirus exposure and HLA in healthy donors. Across the study: For the 300 to 400 genotyped donors, more than 80% fell within the Caucasian-associated ancestry cluster.

Overall study findings and caveats: Whilst most TCR sequences proved rare, a subset of public TCRs occurred across many donors.

In germline, CDR1 is KGHSH, CDR2 LQKENI. The CDR3 loop spans 15 amino acids. V trimming: 3 bases; J trimming: 1 base; junction bases outside the gene matches: 4. A note on this clone: What it recognizes is unknown.

The PCR contained 60 Vbeta and 13 Jbeta primers. Some clones are missing from TCRdb's copy, which holds only in-frame ones; the method was immunoSEQ multiplex PCR. The table includes some 82,000 clones, about 81% detected once. The genes are TRBV18 and TRBJ2-3, with 7 nucleotides matching TRBD2. The source material was PBMCs. The origin of this receptor is a woman between 50 and 59 years old in good health and CMV-seronegative. Written as DNA, the CDR3 is TGTGCCAGCTCACCGCGGGAGTCTGGCACAGATACGCAGTATTTT. Translated, it gives CASSPRESGTDTQYF.